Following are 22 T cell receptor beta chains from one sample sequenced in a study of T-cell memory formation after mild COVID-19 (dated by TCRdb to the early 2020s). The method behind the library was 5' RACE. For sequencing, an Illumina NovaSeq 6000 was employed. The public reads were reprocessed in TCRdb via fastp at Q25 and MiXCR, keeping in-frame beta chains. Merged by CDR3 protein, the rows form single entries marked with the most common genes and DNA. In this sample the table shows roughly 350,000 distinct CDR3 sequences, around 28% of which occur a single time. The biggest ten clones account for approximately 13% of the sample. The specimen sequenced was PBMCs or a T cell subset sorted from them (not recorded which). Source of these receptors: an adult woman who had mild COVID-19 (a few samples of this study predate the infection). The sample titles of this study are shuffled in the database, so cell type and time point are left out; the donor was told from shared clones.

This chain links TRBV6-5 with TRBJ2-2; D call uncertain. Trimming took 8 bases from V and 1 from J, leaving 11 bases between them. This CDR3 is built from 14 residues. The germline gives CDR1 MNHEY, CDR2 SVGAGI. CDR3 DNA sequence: TGTGCCAGCGATTCGACGTGGAACACCGGGGAGCTGTTTTTT. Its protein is CASDSTWNTGELFF.

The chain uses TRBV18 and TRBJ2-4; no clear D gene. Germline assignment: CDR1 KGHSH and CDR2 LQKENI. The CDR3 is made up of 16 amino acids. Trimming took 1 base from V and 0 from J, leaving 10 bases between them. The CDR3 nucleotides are TGTGCCAGCTCACCACGAGGCACGTTAGCCAAAAACATTCAGTACTTC. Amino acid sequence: CASSPRGTLAKNIQYF.

The CDR3 bases are TGTGCCACCGATGACTACCCCAACACAGATACGCAGTATTTT. Translation: CATDDYPNTDTQYF. The chain is built from TRBV24-1 and TRBJ2-3, with D tentatively TRBD2 (5 bases). V shed 9 bases and J shed 2 bases, with 14 bases lying between them. Per germline, CDR1 KGHDR and CDR2 SFDVKD. There are 14 residues in the CDR3.

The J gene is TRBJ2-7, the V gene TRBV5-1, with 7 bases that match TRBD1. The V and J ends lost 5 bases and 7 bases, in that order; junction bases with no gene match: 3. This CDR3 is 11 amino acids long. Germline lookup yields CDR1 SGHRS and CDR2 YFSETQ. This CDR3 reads CASSTGEEQYF. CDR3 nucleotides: TGCGCCAGCAGTACAGGGGAAGAGCAGTACTTC.

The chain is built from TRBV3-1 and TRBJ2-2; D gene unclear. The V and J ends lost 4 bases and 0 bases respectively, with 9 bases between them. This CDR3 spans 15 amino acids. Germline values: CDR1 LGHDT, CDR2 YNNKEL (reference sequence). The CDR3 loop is CASSRPSANTGELFF. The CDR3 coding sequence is TGTGCCAGCAGCCGTCCCTCAGCGAACACCGGGGAGCTGTTTTTT.

CDR3 sequence: CASSSRIGGNRREQFF. The CDR3 DNA reads TGTGCCAGCAGCTCCCGGATAGGCGGCAACCGGAGGGAGCAGTTCTTC. The V and J genes are TRBV7-9 and TRBJ2-1, with D tentatively TRBD2 (5 bases). Per the germline V gene, CDR1 is SEHNR and CDR2 is FQNEAQ (reference sequence). This CDR3 spans 16 amino acids. V was cut by 4 bases and J by 10 bases, with 23 bases left in between.

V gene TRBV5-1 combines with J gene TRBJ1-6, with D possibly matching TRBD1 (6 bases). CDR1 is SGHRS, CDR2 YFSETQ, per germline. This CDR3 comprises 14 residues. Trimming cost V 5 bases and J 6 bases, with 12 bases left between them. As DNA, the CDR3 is TGCGCCAGCAGATCGGGGGCAAGTAATTCACCCCTCCACTTT. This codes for CASRSGASNSPLHF.

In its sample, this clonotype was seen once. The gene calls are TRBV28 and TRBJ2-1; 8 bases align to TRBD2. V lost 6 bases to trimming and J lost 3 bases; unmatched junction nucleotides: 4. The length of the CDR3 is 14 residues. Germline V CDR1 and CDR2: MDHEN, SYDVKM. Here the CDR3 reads CASRRLANYNEQFF. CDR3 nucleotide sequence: TGTGCCAGCAGAAGACTAGCGAACTACAATGAGCAGTTCTTC.

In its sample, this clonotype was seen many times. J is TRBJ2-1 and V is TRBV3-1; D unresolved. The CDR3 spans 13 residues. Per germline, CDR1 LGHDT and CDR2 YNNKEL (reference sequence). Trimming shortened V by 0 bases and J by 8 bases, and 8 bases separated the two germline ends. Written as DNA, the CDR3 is TGTGCCAGCAGCCAAGATGATCGACATGAGCAGTTCTTC. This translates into CASSQDDRHEQFF.

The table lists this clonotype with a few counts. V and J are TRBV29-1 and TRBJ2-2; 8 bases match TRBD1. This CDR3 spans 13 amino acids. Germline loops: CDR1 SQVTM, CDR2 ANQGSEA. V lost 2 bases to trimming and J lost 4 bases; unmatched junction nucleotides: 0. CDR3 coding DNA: TGCAGCGTTGAAACAGGGGGCACCGGGGAGCTGTTTTTT. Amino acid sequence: CSVETGGTGELFF.

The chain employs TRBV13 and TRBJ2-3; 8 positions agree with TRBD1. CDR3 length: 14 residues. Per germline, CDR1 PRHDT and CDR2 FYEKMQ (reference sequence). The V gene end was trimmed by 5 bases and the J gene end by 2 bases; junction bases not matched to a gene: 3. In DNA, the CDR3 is TGTGCCAGCAGCCGGACAGGGCTCACAGATACGCAGTATTTT. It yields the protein CASSRTGLTDTQYF. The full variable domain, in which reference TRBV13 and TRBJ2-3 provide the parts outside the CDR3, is AAGVIQSPRHLIKEKRETATLKCYPIPRHDTVYWYQQGPGQDPQFLISFYEKMQSDKGSIPDRFSAQQFSDYHSELNMSSLELGDSALYFCASSRTGLTDTQYFGPGTRLTVL.

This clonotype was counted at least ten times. The CDR3 nucleotides are TGTGCCAGCAGCCCCAACCTGGGGGTGTACTTC. Protein sequence: CASSPNLGVYF. The rearrangement joins TRBV7-2 to TRBJ2-5, with D perhaps being TRBD1 or TRBD2 (5 bases each). The CDR3 covers 11 residues. Trimming stripped 5 bases from V and 13 bases from J, with 14 bases between. Germline V gene data show CDR1 as SGHTA and CDR2 as FQGNSA.

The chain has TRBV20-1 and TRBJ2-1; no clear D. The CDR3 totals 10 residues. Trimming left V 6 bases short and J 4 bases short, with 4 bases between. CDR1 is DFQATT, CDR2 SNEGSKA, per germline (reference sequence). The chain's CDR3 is CSASYNEQFF. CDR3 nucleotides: TGCAGTGCCTCGTACAATGAGCAGTTCTTC.

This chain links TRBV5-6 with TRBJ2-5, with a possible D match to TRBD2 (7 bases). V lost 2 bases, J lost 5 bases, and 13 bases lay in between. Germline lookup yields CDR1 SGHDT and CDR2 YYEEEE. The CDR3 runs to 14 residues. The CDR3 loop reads CASSLPGGGETQYF. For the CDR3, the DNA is TGTGCCAGCAGCTTACCGGGGGGCGGTGAGACCCAGTACTTC.

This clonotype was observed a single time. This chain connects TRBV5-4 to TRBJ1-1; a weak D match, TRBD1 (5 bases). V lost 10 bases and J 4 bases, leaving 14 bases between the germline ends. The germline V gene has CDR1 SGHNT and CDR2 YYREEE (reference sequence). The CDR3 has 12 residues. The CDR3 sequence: CALGTGGTEAFF. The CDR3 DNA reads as TGTGCCCTCGGAACTGGGGGCACTGAAGCTTTCTTT.

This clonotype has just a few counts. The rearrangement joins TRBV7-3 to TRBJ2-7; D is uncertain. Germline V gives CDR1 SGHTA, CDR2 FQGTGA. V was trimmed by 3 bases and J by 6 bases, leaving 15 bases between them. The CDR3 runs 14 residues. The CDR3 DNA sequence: TGTGCCAGCAGCTTCTCGCATCAAACTGGCGAGCAGTACTTC. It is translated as CASSFSHQTGEQYF.

This CDR3 reads CATSRGGTGLGNEQFF. The CDR3 DNA follows: TGTGCCACCAGCAGAGGGGGGACAGGGCTAGGAAATGAGCAGTTCTTC. The rearrangement uses TRBV15 and TRBJ2-1; 9 bases line up with TRBD1. CDR1 and CDR2 from the germline V gene are LNHNV and YYDKDF (reference sequence). With V trimmed by 1 base and J by 7 bases, 8 bases remained unmatched. The CDR3 is 16 residues long.

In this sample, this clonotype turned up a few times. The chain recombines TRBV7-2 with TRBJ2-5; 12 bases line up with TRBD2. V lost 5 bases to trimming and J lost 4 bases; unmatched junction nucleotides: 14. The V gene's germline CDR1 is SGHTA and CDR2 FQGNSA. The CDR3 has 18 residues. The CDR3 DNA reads TGTGCCAGCAGCCTGATCTCTAGCGGGGGGGCCCGTAGAGAGACCCAGTACTTC. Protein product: CASSLISSGGARRETQYF.

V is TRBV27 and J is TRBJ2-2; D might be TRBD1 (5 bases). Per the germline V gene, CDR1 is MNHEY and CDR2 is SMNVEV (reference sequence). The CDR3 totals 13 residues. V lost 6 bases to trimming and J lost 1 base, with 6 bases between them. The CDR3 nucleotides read TGTGCCAGCAGGACAGTGAACACCGGGGAGCTGTTTTTT. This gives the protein CASRTVNTGELFF.

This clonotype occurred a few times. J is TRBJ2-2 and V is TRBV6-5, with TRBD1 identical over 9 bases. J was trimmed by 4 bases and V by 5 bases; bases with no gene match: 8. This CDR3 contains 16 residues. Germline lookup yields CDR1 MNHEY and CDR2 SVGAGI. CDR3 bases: TGTGCCAGCAGTCCTCTCGGGACAGGGAGCACCGGGGAGCTGTTTTTT. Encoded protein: CASSPLGTGSTGELFF.

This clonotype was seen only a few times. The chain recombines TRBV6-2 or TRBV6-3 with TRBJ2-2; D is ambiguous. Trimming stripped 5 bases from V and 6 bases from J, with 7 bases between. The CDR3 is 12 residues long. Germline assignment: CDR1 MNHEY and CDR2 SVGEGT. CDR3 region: CASSHAAGELFF. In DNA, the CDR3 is TGTGCCAGCAGTCACGCGGCCGGGGAGCTGTTTTTT.

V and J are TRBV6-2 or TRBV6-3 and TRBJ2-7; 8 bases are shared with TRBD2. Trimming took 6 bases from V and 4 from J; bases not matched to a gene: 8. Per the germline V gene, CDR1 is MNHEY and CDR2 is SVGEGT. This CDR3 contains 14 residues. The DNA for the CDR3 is TGTGCCAGCAGGGGACTAGGGTCTTCTTACGAGCAGTACTTC. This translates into CASRGLGSSYEQYF.